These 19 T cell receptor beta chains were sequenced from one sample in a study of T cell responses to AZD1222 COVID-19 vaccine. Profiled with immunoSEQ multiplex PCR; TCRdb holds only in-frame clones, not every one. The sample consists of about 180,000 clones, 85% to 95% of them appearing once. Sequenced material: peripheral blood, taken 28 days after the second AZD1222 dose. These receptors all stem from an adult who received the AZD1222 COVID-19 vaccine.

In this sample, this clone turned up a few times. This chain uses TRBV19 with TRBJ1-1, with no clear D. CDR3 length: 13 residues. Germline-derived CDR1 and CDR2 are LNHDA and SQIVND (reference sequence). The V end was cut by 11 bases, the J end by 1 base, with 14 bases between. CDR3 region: CAARGISNTEAFF. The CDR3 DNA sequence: TGTGCCGCTCGAGGGATTTCGAACACTGAAGCTTTCTTT.

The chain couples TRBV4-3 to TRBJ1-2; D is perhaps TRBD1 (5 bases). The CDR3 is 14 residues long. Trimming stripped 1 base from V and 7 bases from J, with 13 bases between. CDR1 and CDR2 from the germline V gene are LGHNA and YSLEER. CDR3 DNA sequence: TGCGCCAGCAGCCAAGGGGGAGGGGCCCCTGGCTACACCTTC. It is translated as CASSQGGGAPGYTF.

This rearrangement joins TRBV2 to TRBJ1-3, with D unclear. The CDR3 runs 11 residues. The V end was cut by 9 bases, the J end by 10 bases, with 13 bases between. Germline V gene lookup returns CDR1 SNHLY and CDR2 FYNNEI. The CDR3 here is CARSFEGTIYF. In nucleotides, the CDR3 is TGTGCCAGAAGTTTTGAGGGAACCATATATTTT.

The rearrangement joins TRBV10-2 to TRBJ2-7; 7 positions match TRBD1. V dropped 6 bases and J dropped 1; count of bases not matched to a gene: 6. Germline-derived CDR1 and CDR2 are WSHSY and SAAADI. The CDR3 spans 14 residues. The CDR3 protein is CASRDPGQSYEQYF. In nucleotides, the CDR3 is TGCGCCAGCAGGGATCCGGGACAGTCCTACGAGCAGTACTTC.

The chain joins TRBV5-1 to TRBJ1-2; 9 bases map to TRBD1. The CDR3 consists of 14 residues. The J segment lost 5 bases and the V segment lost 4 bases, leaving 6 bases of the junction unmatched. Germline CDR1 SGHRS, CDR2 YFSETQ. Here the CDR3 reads CASSPGQGRYGYTF. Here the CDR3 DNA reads TGCGCCAGCAGCCCGGGACAGGGACGGTATGGCTACACCTTC.

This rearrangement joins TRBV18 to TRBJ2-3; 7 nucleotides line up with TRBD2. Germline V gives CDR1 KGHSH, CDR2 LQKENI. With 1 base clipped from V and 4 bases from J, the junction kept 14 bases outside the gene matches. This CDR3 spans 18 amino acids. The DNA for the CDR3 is TGTGCCAGCTCACCACGATGGGAGGGGACGGGATCCGCAGATACGCAGTATTTT. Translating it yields CASSPRWEGTGSADTQYF.

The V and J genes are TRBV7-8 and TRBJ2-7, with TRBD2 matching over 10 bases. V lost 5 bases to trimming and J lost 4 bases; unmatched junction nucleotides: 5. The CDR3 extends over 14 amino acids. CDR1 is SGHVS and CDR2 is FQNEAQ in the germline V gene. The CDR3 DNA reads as TGTGCCAGCAGCAGCGGGGGGGCCGGTTACGAGCAGTACTTC. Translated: CASSSGGAGYEQYF.

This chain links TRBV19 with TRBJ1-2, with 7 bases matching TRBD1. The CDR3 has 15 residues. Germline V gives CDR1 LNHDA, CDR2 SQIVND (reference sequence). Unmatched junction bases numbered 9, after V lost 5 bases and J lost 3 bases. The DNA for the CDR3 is TGTGCCAGTAGTGCGATAGACAGGGAGGACTATGGCTACACCTTC. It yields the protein CASSAIDREDYGYTF.

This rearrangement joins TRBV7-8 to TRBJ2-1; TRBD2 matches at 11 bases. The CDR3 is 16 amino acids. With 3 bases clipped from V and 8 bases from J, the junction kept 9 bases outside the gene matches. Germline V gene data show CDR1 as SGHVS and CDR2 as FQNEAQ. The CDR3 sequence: CASSLISGRAGDEQFF. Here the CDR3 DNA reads TGTGCCAGCAGCTTGATTAGCGGGAGGGCCGGGGATGAGCAGTTCTTC.

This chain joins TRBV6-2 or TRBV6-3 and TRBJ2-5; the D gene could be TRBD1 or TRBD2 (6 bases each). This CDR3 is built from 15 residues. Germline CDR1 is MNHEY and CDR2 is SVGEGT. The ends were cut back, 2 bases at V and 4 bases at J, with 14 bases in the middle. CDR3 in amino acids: CASSYGGRLGETQYF. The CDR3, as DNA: TGTGCCAGCAGTTACGGGGGGCGGCTTGGAGAGACCCAGTACTTC.

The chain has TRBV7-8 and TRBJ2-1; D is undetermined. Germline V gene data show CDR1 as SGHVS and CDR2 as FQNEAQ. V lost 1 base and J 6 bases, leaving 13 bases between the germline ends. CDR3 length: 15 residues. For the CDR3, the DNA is TGTGCCAGCAGCTTAGTTCCCACGGGCCCCAATGAGCAGTTCTTC. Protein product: CASSLVPTGPNEQFF.

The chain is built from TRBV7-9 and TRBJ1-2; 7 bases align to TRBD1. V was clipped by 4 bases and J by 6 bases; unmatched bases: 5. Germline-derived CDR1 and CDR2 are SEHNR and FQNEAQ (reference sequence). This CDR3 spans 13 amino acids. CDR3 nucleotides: TGTGCCAGCAGCTCGATAACAGGGGATGGCTACACCTTC. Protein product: CASSSITGDGYTF.

This CDR3 reads CASSIVWGNYGYTF. The CDR3 DNA reads TGTGCCAGTAGTATAGTCTGGGGTAACTATGGCTACACCTTC. The chain employs TRBV19 and TRBJ1-2; no reliable D call. Trimming removed 1 base at V and 1 base at J, with 7 bases between. This CDR3 region has 14 residues. Germline-derived CDR1 and CDR2 are LNHDA and SQIVND (reference sequence).

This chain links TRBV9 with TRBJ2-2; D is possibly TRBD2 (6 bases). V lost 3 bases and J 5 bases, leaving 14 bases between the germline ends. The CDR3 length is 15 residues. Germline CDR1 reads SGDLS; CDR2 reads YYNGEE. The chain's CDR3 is CASSAGDRWTGELFF. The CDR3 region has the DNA TGTGCCAGCAGCGCGGGGGACCGGTGGACCGGGGAGCTGTTTTTT.

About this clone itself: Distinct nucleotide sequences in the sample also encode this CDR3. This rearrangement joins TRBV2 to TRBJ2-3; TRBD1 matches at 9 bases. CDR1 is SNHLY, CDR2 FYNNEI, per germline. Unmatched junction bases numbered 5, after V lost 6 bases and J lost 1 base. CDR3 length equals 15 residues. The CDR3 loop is CASRGQGLGTDTQYF. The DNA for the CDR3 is TGTGCCAGCAGGGGACAGGGATTGGGCACAGATACGCAGTATTTT.

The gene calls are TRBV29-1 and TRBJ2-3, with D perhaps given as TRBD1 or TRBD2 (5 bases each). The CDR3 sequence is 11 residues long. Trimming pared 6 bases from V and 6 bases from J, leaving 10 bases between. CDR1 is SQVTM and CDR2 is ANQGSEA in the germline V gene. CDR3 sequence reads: CSVGPGDTQYF. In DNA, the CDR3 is TGCAGCGTGGGACCGGGGGATACGCAGTATTTT.

The CDR3 sequence is CASSFRGSGELFF. The CDR3 DNA follows: TGTGCCAGCAGCTTCAGGGGTAGCGGGGAGCTGTTTTTT. The chain has TRBV9 and TRBJ2-2, with D tentatively TRBD1 (6 bases). CDR3 length: 13 residues. V was clipped by 4 bases and J by 7 bases, with 11 bases between them. Germline lookup yields CDR1 SGDLS and CDR2 YYNGEE.

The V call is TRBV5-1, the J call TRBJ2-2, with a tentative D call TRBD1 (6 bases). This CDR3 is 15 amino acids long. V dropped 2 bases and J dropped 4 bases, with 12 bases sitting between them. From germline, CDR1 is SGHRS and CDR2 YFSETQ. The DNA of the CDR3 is TGCGCCAGCAGCTTAGACAGGACTGGCACCGGGGAGCTGTTTTTT. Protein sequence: CASSLDRTGTGELFF.

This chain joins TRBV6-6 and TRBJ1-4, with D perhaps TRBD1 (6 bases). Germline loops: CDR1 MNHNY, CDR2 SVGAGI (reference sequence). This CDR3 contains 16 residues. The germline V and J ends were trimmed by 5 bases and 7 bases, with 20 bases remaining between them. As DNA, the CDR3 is TGTGCCAGCAGTCGAATTCCGGGACAACGGGCTGAAAAACTGTTTTTT. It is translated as CASSRIPGQRAEKLFF.